These 31 T cell receptor beta chains came from one sample sequenced in a study of T cells in Graves' hyperthyroidism and ophthalmopathy. Amplification of TCR beta CDR3 regions used RNA as the template. Using the HTBI primer set, a first-round RT-PCR was run on the TCR CDR3. Each CDR3 protein gets one entry after TCRdb re-called the multiplex PCR reads with MiXCR. The top ten clones hold approximately 10% of a sample with some 360,000 distinct CDR3 sequences, about 15% of them seen once. The specimen sequenced was blood. All receptors come from a woman aged 55-75 years with Graves' hyperthyroidism.

The chain links TRBV2 to TRBJ1-2; weak D call: TRBD1 (5 bases). Deletions cut 5 bases from V and 7 bases from J, with 17 bases between. The CDR3 totals 14 residues. Germline V CDR1 and CDR2: SNHLY, FYNNEI. The CDR3 is CASSSAGQEAGYTF. For the CDR3, the DNA is TGTGCCAGCAGTTCGGCAGGGCAAGAGGCTGGCTACACCTTC.

The chain carries TRBV7-9 and TRBJ1-2; TRBD1 is a possible D gene (5 bases). Germline V gives CDR1 SEHNR, CDR2 FQNEAQ (reference sequence). Trimming pared 4 bases from V and 7 bases from J, leaving 10 bases between. CDR3 length equals 12 residues. This CDR3 is CASSSNGAGYTF. The CDR3 bases are TGTGCCAGCAGCTCGAACGGGGCTGGCTACACCTTC.

This clonotype was seen repeatedly, ten times or more. The genes are TRBV11-2 and TRBJ2-6, with D unresolved. V gave up 4 bases and J gave up 2 bases, with 6 bases separating them. Germline-derived CDR1 and CDR2 are SGHAT and FQNNGV. CDR3 size: 14 residues. The CDR3 reads CASSYTPGANVLTF. The CDR3 DNA is TGTGCCAGCAGCTACACTCCTGGGGCCAACGTCCTGACTTTC. The full variable domain, with the rest looked up from reference TRBV11-2 and TRBJ2-6, is EAGVAQSPRYKIIEKRQSVAFWCNPISGHATLYWYQQILGQGPKLLIQFQNNGVVDDSQLPKDRFSAERLKGVDSTLKIQPAKLEDSAVYLCASSYTPGANVLTFGAGSRLTVL.

At least ten counts were recorded for this clonotype. The chain has TRBV9 and TRBJ2-5; D is undetermined. CDR3 length: 15 amino acids. Trimming stripped 4 bases from V and 4 bases from J, with 17 bases between. In germline, CDR1 is SGDLS, CDR2 YYNGEE. In nucleotides, the CDR3 is TGTGCCAGCAGCACCTCGAACGGGCGGCCAGAGACCCAGTACTTC. Translated: CASSTSNGRPETQYF. The full variable domain, rest sourced from reference TRBV9 and TRBJ2-5, is DSGVTQTPKHLITATGQRVTLRCSPRSGDLSVYWYQQSLDQGLQFLIQYYNGEERAKGNILERFSAQQFPDLHSELNLSSLELGDSALYFCASSTSNGRPETQYFGPGTRLLVL.

On this clonotype: Sequence at one end of the junction differs from germline and may be a read error. The chain is built from TRBV3-1 and TRBJ1-3, with 11 bases fitting TRBD1. The CDR3 extends over 18 amino acids. Per germline, CDR1 LGHDT and CDR2 YNNKEL (reference sequence). The DNA of the CDR3 is TGTACCAGCTCCCGAGGGACAGGGGGACTAGGCTCTGGAAACACCATATATTTT. It codes for CTSSRGTGGLGSGNTIYF.

This clonotype came up many times. The rearrangement links TRBV3-1 to TRBJ2-2; TRBD2 matches at 9 bases. Germline V CDR1 and CDR2: LGHDT, YNNKEL (reference sequence). Trimming removed 4 bases from V and 4 bases from J; junction bases left unmatched: 7. The CDR3 totals 16 residues. The CDR3 DNA follows: TGTGCCAGCAGCCCCAGGTCTAGCGGGGTCACCGGGGAGCTGTTTTTT. This translates into CASSPRSSGVTGELFF.

This clonotype came up many times. The rearrangement joins TRBV6-1 to TRBJ2-7, with D perhaps matching TRBD1 (6 bases). The CDR3 is 13 residues long. Trimming pared 4 bases from V and 3 bases from J, leaving 10 bases between. CDR1 and CDR2 (germline): MNHNS, SASEGT. This chain's CDR3 is CASSAGHGYEQYF. DNA for the CDR3: TGTGCCAGCAGTGCGGGACACGGCTACGAGCAGTACTTC.

This clonotype showed up just a few times. V and J are TRBV7-9 and TRBJ2-7; 10 bases are a match to TRBD2. The length of the CDR3 is 17 residues. After removal of 1 base from V and 5 bases from J, the junction contained 11 bases not matched to a gene. Germline values: CDR1 SEHNR, CDR2 FQNEAQ (reference sequence). The CDR3 DNA reads TGTGCCAGCAGCTTAGTTAGGGCTAGCGGGAGAGGTGACGAGCAGTACTTC. Residues: CASSLVRASGRGDEQYF.

This clonotype came up many times. The rearrangement links TRBV6-1 to TRBJ1-5; D gene uncertain. The CDR3 is made up of 16 amino acids. From germline, CDR1 is MNHNS and CDR2 SASEGT. The V and J ends lost 4 bases and 1 base respectively, with 14 bases between them. The CDR3 is CASSARGRGSNQPQHF. CDR3 coding DNA: TGTGCCAGCAGTGCCCGTGGACGAGGCAGCAATCAGCCCCAGCATTTT.

With regard to this clonotype: This may stem from a read error, because a much larger clone lies one nucleotide away. The V gene is TRBV5-4, the J gene TRBJ2-5; 7 positions agree with TRBD1. V shed 3 bases and J 5 bases; nucleotides not matched to a gene: 7. The CDR3 contains 14 residues. From germline, CDR1 is SGHNT and CDR2 YYREEE (reference sequence). CDR3 DNA: TGTGCCAGCAGCTCCCCTAGGACAGGTGAGACCCAGTACTTC. This translates into CASSSPRTGETQYF.

V is TRBV7-2 and J is TRBJ2-1, with 7 bases that match TRBD2. The germline CDR1 and CDR2 sequences are SGHTA and FQGNSA. This CDR3 is 14 amino acids long. V dropped 5 bases and J dropped 6; count of bases not matched to a gene: 7. Here the CDR3 reads CASSLRLALNEQFF. The CDR3 DNA reads TGTGCCAGCAGCCTCAGACTAGCCCTCAATGAGCAGTTCTTC.

This clonotype was counted ten times or more. The chain carries TRBV7-9 and TRBJ2-3; 10 nucleotides line up with TRBD2. This CDR3 comprises 15 residues. Losses at the gene ends were 4 bases for V and 7 bases for J; bases not matched to a gene: 8. The germline gives CDR1 SEHNR, CDR2 FQNEAQ (reference sequence). The CDR3 sequence: CASSSSSGSYHTQYF. The CDR3 DNA reads as TGTGCCAGCAGCTCCTCTAGCGGGAGTTACCATACGCAGTATTTT.

There are many counts of this clonotype. The CDR3 region is CASSLGSRVTSASASYEQYF. The CDR3 DNA is TGCGCCAGCAGCTTGGGCAGCAGGGTTACTAGCGCTTCGGCCTCCTACGAGCAGTACTTC. The chain carries TRBV5-1 and TRBJ2-7, with TRBD2 matching over 7 bases. The V segment lost 0 bases and the J segment 0 bases; nucleotides outside the gene matches: 18. The germline V gene encodes CDR1 SGHRS and CDR2 YFSETQ. CDR3 length: 20 residues.

This clonotype has a count of ten or more. The CDR3 is CASSLTGHSGRGGDTQYF. CDR3 bases: TGTGCCAGCAGTTTAACCGGCCATAGCGGGAGGGGGGGAGATACGCAGTATTTT. This rearrangement joins TRBV12-3 or TRBV12-4 to TRBJ2-3, with 11 positions matching TRBD2. This CDR3 spans 18 amino acids. The V gene end was trimmed by 2 bases and the J gene end by 5 bases; junction bases not matched to a gene: 12.

This clonotype was detected many times. The chain has TRBV3-1 and TRBJ1-2, with D hard to call. With 1 base removed from V and 12 bases from J, the gap between germline ends came to 15 bases. Germline V lookup: CDR1 LGHDT, CDR2 YNNKEL (reference sequence). The CDR3 spans 13 residues. The chain's CDR3 is CASSQGGSGFNTF. CDR3 bases: TGTGCCAGCAGCCAAGGAGGTAGTGGGTTTAACACCTTC.

This chain connects TRBV19 to TRBJ2-7; tentatively, D is TRBD2 (6 bases). V lost 4 bases and J lost 4, with 11 bases in between. The CDR3 has 13 amino acids. CDR1 and CDR2 from the germline V gene are LNHDA and SQIVND (reference sequence). CDR3 sequence: CASSTREGYEQYF. The CDR3 DNA follows: TGTGCCAGTAGTACGCGGGAAGGATACGAGCAGTACTTC.

This clonotype has ten or more counts. This chain joins TRBV20-1 and TRBJ1-2, with 9 bases identical to TRBD1. Germline lookup yields CDR1 DFQATT and CDR2 SNEGSKA (reference sequence). The trim removed 3 bases at V and 4 bases at J, leaving 9 bases unmatched. The CDR3 spans 15 residues. The CDR3 DNA reads as TGCAGTGCTAGTCATACAGGGGGCAGCGGCTATGGCTACACCTTC. Its translation is CSASHTGGSGYGYTF.

In regard to this clonotype: This may stem from a read error, because a much larger clone lies one nucleotide away. The CDR3 carries no conserved terminal phenylalanine or tryptophan, so it likely arises from a read error. The chain combines TRBV12-3 or TRBV12-4 with TRBJ1-2, with 10 bases that match TRBD1. With V trimmed by 6 bases and J by 5 bases, 6 bases remained unmatched. The CDR3 is 14 amino acids. CDR3 nucleotide sequence: TGTGCCAGCAGCCCTCTGGGACAGGGGTATGGCTACACCTCC. Its translation is CASSPLGQGYGYTS.

This clonotype was detected ten times or more. V usage is TRBV28 and J usage is TRBJ1-1, with 7 bases fitting TRBD1. With V trimmed by 6 bases and J by 7 bases, 8 bases remained unmatched. The germline V gene encodes CDR1 MDHEN and CDR2 SYDVKM. The CDR3 covers 13 residues. Here the CDR3 reads CASSRWDSLEAFF. The CDR3 DNA follows: TGTGCCAGCAGCCGCTGGGACAGCCTTGAAGCTTTCTTT.

The rearrangement joins TRBV19 to TRBJ1-6; D is unresolved. V was cut by 5 bases and J by 4 bases, with 6 bases left in between. Germline-derived CDR1 and CDR2 are LNHDA and SQIVND (reference sequence). The CDR3 runs to 13 residues. CDR3 in DNA: TGTGCCAGTAGTCCAGTTTATAATTCACCCCTCCACTTT. Protein product: CASSPVYNSPLHF.

In this sample, this clonotype turned up once. J is TRBJ1-2 and V is TRBV6-2 or TRBV6-3; 10 bases map to TRBD1. With 5 bases clipped from V and 4 bases from J, the junction kept 7 bases outside the gene matches. There are 15 residues in the CDR3. Germline-derived CDR1 and CDR2 are MNHEY and SVGEGT. This CDR3 is CASSTRTGGVYGYTF. The CDR3, as DNA: TGTGCCAGCAGTACTCGGACAGGGGGTGTCTATGGCTACACCTTC.

The rearrangement joins TRBV24-1 to TRBJ2-7; 8 bases agree with TRBD1. This CDR3 has 16 amino acids. The V segment lost 3 bases and the J segment 2 bases; nucleotides outside the gene matches: 8. CDR1 is KGHDR and CDR2 is SFDVKD in the germline V gene. The CDR3 DNA reads as TGTGCCACCAGTGATCCCGGGACAGGAAACCCCTACGAGCAGTACTTC. This encodes CATSDPGTGNPYEQYF.

The CDR3 DNA is TGTGCCAGCAGCCTGCCTGGCGGGAGTCGGGCTGATGAGCAGTTCTTC. This codes for CASSLPGGSRADEQFF. The chain links TRBV5-4 to TRBJ2-1; 7 nucleotides match TRBD2. V trimming: 4 bases; J trimming: 8 bases; junction bases outside the gene matches: 15. This CDR3 region has 16 residues. Germline CDR1 and CDR2: SGHNT and YYREEE (reference sequence).

This clonotype has more than one count but fewer than ten. The V gene is TRBV6-1, the J gene TRBJ2-5; the match to TRBD1 covers 12 bases. Germline V gene data show CDR1 as MNHNS and CDR2 as SASEGT. V lost 6 bases to trimming and J lost 3 bases; unmatched junction nucleotides: 5. The CDR3 is 15 amino acids. The CDR3 sequence: CASRRDRGQEETQYF. The CDR3 DNA follows: TGTGCCAGCAGGCGGGACAGGGGGCAGGAAGAGACCCAGTACTTC.

J is TRBJ1-1 and V is TRBV9, with 11 bases fitting TRBD1. This CDR3 has 15 residues. Germline V CDR1 and CDR2: SGDLS, YYNGEE. V shed 4 bases and J 4 bases; nucleotides not matched to a gene: 6. CDR3 sequence: CASSPRTGGPTEAFF. Here the CDR3 DNA reads TGTGCCAGCAGCCCTCGGACAGGGGGCCCCACTGAAGCTTTCTTT.

This clonotype has a count of ten or more. The chain combines TRBV11-1 with TRBJ2-5; D remains ambiguous. Per the germline V gene, CDR1 is SGHAT and CDR2 is FQDESV (reference sequence). The CDR3 totals 14 residues. V was pared by 4 bases and J by 0 bases, with 9 bases between. The CDR3: CASSSPPDQETQYF. CDR3 DNA sequence: TGTGCCAGCAGCTCACCCCCCGACCAAGAGACCCAGTACTTC.

This clonotype came up a few times. This rearrangement joins TRBV2 to TRBJ1-4, with a tentative D call TRBD1 (5 bases). The CDR3 covers 14 residues. Germline CDR1 SNHLY, CDR2 FYNNEI. The V end was cut by 5 bases, the J end by 8 bases, with 15 bases between. The CDR3 protein is CASSKGQGGEKLFF. The CDR3 DNA reads as TGTGCCAGCAGTAAGGGGCAGGGCGGGGAAAAACTGTTTTTT.

This clonotype was recorded many times. The V call is TRBV2, the J call TRBJ1-1; D is unresolved. In germline, CDR1 is SNHLY, CDR2 FYNNEI. The V gene lost 3 bases and the J gene lost 7 bases, with 15 bases spanning the gap. CDR3 size: 14 residues. The DNA for the CDR3 is TGTGCCAGCAGTGACCCGGGCTCGCGGGGTGAAGCTTTCTTT. It is translated as CASSDPGSRGEAFF. Combining the CDR3 with reference TRBV2 and TRBJ1-1 gives the whole variable domain EPEVTQTPSHQVTQMGQEVILRCVPISNHLYFYWYRQILGQKVEFLVSFYNNEISEKSEIFDDQFSVERPDGSNFTLKIRSTKLEDSAMYFCASSDPGSRGEAFFGQGTRLTVV.

This clonotype appeared a few times. The CDR3 DNA reads as TGTGCCAGTAGTATGAGGGTGGGGACAGGGACCTACGAGCAGTACTTC. Protein: CASSMRVGTGTYEQYF. The chain carries TRBV19 and TRBJ2-7; 9 nucleotides agree with TRBD1. The germline V gene has CDR1 LNHDA and CDR2 SQIVND (reference sequence). V shed 3 bases, J shed 2 bases, and the junction held 8 bases outside the gene matches. The CDR3 runs to 16 residues.

This clonotype was counted between two and nine times. The V and J genes are TRBV6-1 and TRBJ1-4; 7 positions match TRBD1. The CDR3 extends over 14 amino acids. Unmatched junction bases numbered 8, after V lost 5 bases and J lost 8 bases. Germline CDR1 and CDR2: MNHNS and SASEGT. The CDR3 sequence is CASSRDRDREKLFF. DNA for the CDR3: TGTGCCAGCAGTCGAGACAGGGATAGAGAAAAACTGTTTTTT.

In nucleotides, the CDR3 is TGTGCCAGCAGTGATGCAGCCGGGTGGGGCTACACCTTC. Protein product: CASSDAAGWGYTF. This chain links TRBV6-1 with TRBJ1-2, with D unresolved. Germline assignment: CDR1 MNHNS and CDR2 SASEGT. This CDR3 is 13 amino acids long. Trimming took 3 bases from V and 8 from J, leaving 13 bases between them.